This T cell receptor beta chain was identified in a study of radiotherapy plus CTLA-4 blockade in lung cancer. TCRdb's copy holds only in-frame clones and misses some; the assay was immunoSEQ multiplex PCR. This table has 12,000 to 15,000 clones, about 70% appearing once. Germline V gives CDR1 SGHVS, CDR2 FQNEAQ. This CDR3 has 14 amino acids. V lost 5 bases, J lost 2 bases, and 5 bases stayed unmatched. The material sequenced was peripheral blood, taken from a patient treated with radiotherapy plus ipilimumab. This rearrangement joins TRBV7-8 to TRBJ2-7, with 8 bases aligning to TRBD1. The TCR comes from a human donor with non-small cell lung cancer whose response to radiotherapy plus ipilimumab could not be evaluated. The DNA of the CDR3 is TGTGCCAGCAGCACAGGGGGAAGTACCTACGAGCAGTACTTC. Its translation is CASSTGGSTYEQYF.